These T cell receptor beta chains were read from a single sample in a study of blood T cell repertoires in COVID-19. The method was immunoSEQ multiplex PCR; TCRdb's version includes in-frame clones alone and lacks a portion of them. Found here are over 200,000 clones, roughly nine tenths of them singletons; the top ten hold 0.8% to 1%. The sequencing sample was made of peripheral blood. Receptors were obtained from a man aged 60 to 69 with COVID-19, enrolled during active disease. CDR3s include the opening cysteine and the closing phenylalanine or tryptophan. The order of the fields is CDR3 protein, CDR3 DNA, clone size, CDR3 length, V gene, J gene, D gene. A D gene is named only where the DNA matches it firmly. Some rows have no size entry. The others give once, few or many, or a class for an expanded clone.

cdr3_aa: CASSKWVDRGLFSGNTIYF
cdr3_nt: TGTGCCAGCAGCAAATGGGTGGACAGGGGGTTGTTCTCTGGAAACACCATATATTTT
clone_size: .
cdr3_length: 19
v_call: TRBV21-1
j_call: TRBJ1-3
d_call: .

cdr3_aa: CASSSGPSTQETQYF
cdr3_nt: TGCGCCAGCAGTTCTGGGCCTAGCACTCAAGAGACCCAGTACTTC
clone_size: .
cdr3_length: 15
v_call: TRBV5-1
j_call: TRBJ2-5
d_call: .

cdr3_aa: CASSPGVLGGTDTQYF
cdr3_nt: TGTGCCAGCAGCCCGGGGGTACTGGGGGGCACAGATACGCAGTATTTT
clone_size: .
cdr3_length: 16
v_call: TRBV7-3
j_call: TRBJ2-3
d_call: .

cdr3_aa: CASSPSTGSNYGYTF
cdr3_nt: TGTGCCAGCAGCCCAAGCACAGGGAGTAACTATGGCTACACCTTC
clone_size: .
cdr3_length: 15
v_call: TRBV3-1/TRBV3-2
j_call: TRBJ1-2
d_call: .

cdr3_aa: CASRLPQGTGNTIYF
cdr3_nt: TGTGCCAGCAGACTCCCCCAGGGAACTGGAAACACCATATATTTT
clone_size: once
cdr3_length: 15
v_call: TRBV7-3
j_call: TRBJ1-3
d_call: .

cdr3_aa: CASSPAAGELFF
cdr3_nt: TGTGCCAGCTCACCAGCGGCCGGGGAGCTGTTTTTT
clone_size: few
cdr3_length: 12
v_call: TRBV18
j_call: TRBJ2-2
d_call: .

cdr3_aa: CASSPWTDYGYTF
cdr3_nt: TGTGCCAGCAGCCCATGGACTGACTATGGCTACACCTTC
clone_size: .
cdr3_length: 13
v_call: TRBV9
j_call: TRBJ1-2
d_call: .

cdr3_aa: CASSSAGTGAGGYTF
cdr3_nt: TGTGCCAGCAGCTCAGCCGGGACAGGGGCCGGGGGCTACACCTTC
clone_size: .
cdr3_length: 15
v_call: TRBV7-9
j_call: TRBJ1-2
d_call: TRBD1

cdr3_aa: CASSLVGGETQYF
cdr3_nt: TGTGCCAGCAGCTTAGTAGGGGGAGAGACCCAGTACTTC
clone_size: .
cdr3_length: 13
v_call: TRBV7-2
j_call: TRBJ2-5
d_call: .

cdr3_aa: CASSYGIGDYYGYTF
cdr3_nt: TGTGCCAGCAGTTACGGTATTGGAGACTACTATGGCTACACCTTC
clone_size: .
cdr3_length: 15
v_call: TRBV6-5
j_call: TRBJ1-2
d_call: .

cdr3_aa: CAWSRSGTRNGYTF
cdr3_nt: TGTGCCTGGAGTCGATCCGGGACAAGAAATGGCTACACCTTC
clone_size: .
cdr3_length: 14
v_call: TRBV30
j_call: TRBJ1-2
d_call: .

cdr3_aa: CASSPAGGLGNEQFF
cdr3_nt: TGTGCCAGCAGTCCCGCGGGAGGCTTGGGAAATGAGCAGTTCTTC
clone_size: .
cdr3_length: 15
v_call: TRBV2
j_call: TRBJ2-1
d_call: TRBD2

cdr3_aa: CASTTFGGLARAGELFF
cdr3_nt: TGTGCCAGTACCACATTCGGGGGACTAGCGAGGGCCGGGGAGCTGTTTTTT
clone_size: .
cdr3_length: 17
v_call: TRBV19
j_call: TRBJ2-2
d_call: TRBD2

cdr3_aa: CASSITTPWRAGEVSYEQYF
cdr3_nt: TGTGCCAGTAGTATCACAACTCCCTGGCGCGCGGGGGAGGTTTCCTACGAGCAGTACTTC
clone_size: .
cdr3_length: 20
v_call: TRBV19
j_call: TRBJ2-7
d_call: TRBD2

cdr3_aa: CSATKRDTQYF
cdr3_nt: TGCAGTGCCACGAAGAGGGATACGCAGTATTTT
clone_size: .
cdr3_length: 11
v_call: TRBV20-1
j_call: TRBJ2-3
d_call: .

cdr3_aa: CASSFSPGVGSYNEQFF
cdr3_nt: TGTGCCAGCAGCTTCTCCCCCGGGGTGGGCTCCTATAATGAGCAGTTCTTC
clone_size: .
cdr3_length: 17
v_call: TRBV7-9
j_call: TRBJ2-1
d_call: .

cdr3_aa: CASSQVPGLAGANEQFF
cdr3_nt: TGTGCCAGCAGCCAAGTCCCCGGGCTAGCGGGGGCCAATGAGCAGTTCTTC
clone_size: .
cdr3_length: 17
v_call: TRBV3-1/TRBV3-2
j_call: TRBJ2-1
d_call: TRBD2

cdr3_aa: CASSVAGGPTGTQYF
cdr3_nt: TGTGCCAGCAGCGTAGCGGGAGGGCCGACGGGGACCCAGTACTTC
clone_size: .
cdr3_length: 15
v_call: TRBV3-1/TRBV3-2
j_call: TRBJ2-5
d_call: TRBD2

cdr3_aa: CASSLEGRGIYEQYF
cdr3_nt: TGCGCCAGCAGCTTGGAAGGCAGGGGGATCTACGAGCAGTACTTC
clone_size: .
cdr3_length: 15
v_call: TRBV5-1
j_call: TRBJ2-7
d_call: TRBD1

cdr3_aa: CASRMNRGLAYGYTF
cdr3_nt: TGTGCCAGTAGGATGAACAGGGGGCTGGCCTATGGCTACACCTTC
clone_size: .
cdr3_length: 15
v_call: TRBV19
j_call: TRBJ1-2
d_call: TRBD1

cdr3_aa: CASSHTSGGKHSPLHF
cdr3_nt: TGTGCCAGCAGCCACACGTCAGGGGGCAAACATTCACCCCTCCACTTT
clone_size: .
cdr3_length: 16
v_call: TRBV3-1/TRBV3-2
j_call: TRBJ1-6
d_call: TRBD1

cdr3_aa: CASSRSGSLTGELFF
cdr3_nt: TGTGCCAGCAGCCGTAGCGGGAGCCTCACCGGGGAGCTGTTTTTT
clone_size: .
cdr3_length: 15
v_call: TRBV7-2
j_call: TRBJ2-2
d_call: TRBD2

cdr3_aa: CASSLGQGKGEKLFF
cdr3_nt: TGTGCCAGCAGCCTAGGACAGGGGAAAGGTGAAAAACTGTTTTTT
clone_size: .
cdr3_length: 15
v_call: TRBV5-6
j_call: TRBJ1-4
d_call: TRBD1

cdr3_aa: CASSSLITGELFF
cdr3_nt: TGTGCCAGCAGTTCCTTAATCACCGGGGAGCTGTTTTTT
clone_size: .
cdr3_length: 13
v_call: TRBV27
j_call: TRBJ2-2
d_call: .

cdr3_aa: CASSSRRGPHQETQYF
cdr3_nt: TGTGCCAGCAGCTCCCGGCGGGGGCCGCACCAAGAGACCCAGTACTTC
clone_size: once
cdr3_length: 16
v_call: TRBV7-2
j_call: TRBJ2-5
d_call: .

cdr3_aa: CAWSDGGHGYEQFF
cdr3_nt: TGTGCCTGGAGTGACGGCGGGCATGGGTATGAGCAGTTCTTC
clone_size: .
cdr3_length: 14
v_call: TRBV30
j_call: TRBJ2-1
d_call: .

cdr3_aa: CASSLAGVAGVSYNEQFF
cdr3_nt: TGTGCCAGCAGCTTAGCGGGGGTAGCGGGGGTGTCCTACAATGAGCAGTTCTTC
clone_size: .
cdr3_length: 18
v_call: TRBV7-8
j_call: TRBJ2-1
d_call: TRBD2

cdr3_aa: CASSPEAGAYEQYF
cdr3_nt: TGTGCCAGCAGCCCCGAGGCGGGGGCCTACGAGCAGTACTTC
clone_size: .
cdr3_length: 14
v_call: TRBV7-8
j_call: TRBJ2-7
d_call: TRBD2

cdr3_aa: CASSLAYPGGNTGELFF
cdr3_nt: TGTGCTAGCAGCTTAGCGTATCCGGGAGGGAACACCGGGGAGCTGTTTTTT
clone_size: .
cdr3_length: 17
v_call: TRBV7-7
j_call: TRBJ2-2
d_call: TRBD2

cdr3_aa: CASSVDGNEQYF
cdr3_nt: TGTGCCAGCAGCGTAGATGGCAACGAGCAGTACTTC
clone_size: .
cdr3_length: 12
v_call: TRBV9
j_call: TRBJ2-7
d_call: .

cdr3_aa: CASSSQGVSYNEQFF
cdr3_nt: TGTGCCAGCAGTTCGCAGGGGGTGTCCTACAATGAGCAGTTCTTC
clone_size: .
cdr3_length: 15
v_call: TRBV28
j_call: TRBJ2-1
d_call: TRBD1

cdr3_aa: CASSQDSRSSGANVLTF
cdr3_nt: TGTGCCAGCAGCCAAGATAGCCGGTCATCTGGGGCCAACGTCCTGACTTTC
clone_size: .
cdr3_length: 17
v_call: TRBV3-1/TRBV3-2
j_call: TRBJ2-6
d_call: .

cdr3_aa: CASSPGRAYGYTF
cdr3_nt: TGTGCCAGCAGCCCGGGGAGGGCGTATGGCTACACCTTC
clone_size: .
cdr3_length: 13
v_call: TRBV12-3/TRBV12-4
j_call: TRBJ1-2
d_call: .

cdr3_aa: CASRSGQGGSYEQYF
cdr3_nt: TGCGCCAGCAGATCAGGACAAGGGGGATCCTACGAGCAGTACTTC
clone_size: few
cdr3_length: 15
v_call: TRBV5-1
j_call: TRBJ2-7
d_call: .

cdr3_aa: CASSQDFSGANEKLFF
cdr3_nt: TGCGCCAGCAGCCAAGATTTTTCAGGGGCTAATGAAAAACTGTTTTTT
clone_size: .
cdr3_length: 16
v_call: TRBV4-1
j_call: TRBJ1-4
d_call: .

cdr3_aa: CASSPPASGRRLTYEQYF
cdr3_nt: TGTGCCAGCTCACCCCCGGCTAGCGGGAGGCGATTGACCTACGAGCAGTACTTC
clone_size: .
cdr3_length: 18
v_call: TRBV18
j_call: TRBJ2-7
d_call: TRBD2

cdr3_aa: CASSLGLAGVEQFF
cdr3_nt: TGTGCCAGCAGCTTAGGACTAGCGGGAGTCGAGCAGTTCTTC
clone_size: once
cdr3_length: 14
v_call: TRBV7-3
j_call: TRBJ2-1
d_call: TRBD2

cdr3_aa: CASTFASGSGGRGYGYTF
cdr3_nt: TGTGCCAGTACCTTCGCTTCGGGGTCAGGGGGCAGAGGCTATGGCTACACCTTC
clone_size: .
cdr3_length: 18
v_call: TRBV19
j_call: TRBJ1-2
d_call: TRBD1

cdr3_aa: CASTRDRGASNSYEQYF
cdr3_nt: TGTGCCAGTACCCGGGACAGGGGGGCTTCAAACTCCTACGAGCAGTACTTC
clone_size: .
cdr3_length: 17
v_call: TRBV19
j_call: TRBJ2-7
d_call: TRBD1

cdr3_aa: CASSAQGRYGYTF
cdr3_nt: TGTGCCAGCAGCGCACAGGGAAGGTATGGCTACACCTTC
clone_size: once
cdr3_length: 13
v_call: TRBV9
j_call: TRBJ1-2
d_call: .

cdr3_aa: CASSYPGLAGAQATDTQYF
cdr3_nt: TGCGCCAGCAGCTACCCGGGACTAGCGGGGGCACAAGCCACAGATACGCAGTATTTT
clone_size: few
cdr3_length: 19
v_call: TRBV4-1
j_call: TRBJ2-3
d_call: TRBD2

cdr3_aa: CASSLAGQTEAFF
cdr3_nt: TGTGCCAGCAGCTTAGCGGGGCAGACTGAAGCTTTCTTT
clone_size: .
cdr3_length: 13
v_call: TRBV7-9
j_call: TRBJ1-1
d_call: .

cdr3_aa: CASSPRAAGKETQYF
cdr3_nt: TGTGCCAGCTCACCGAGAGCAGCGGGAAAAGAGACCCAGTACTTC
clone_size: .
cdr3_length: 15
v_call: TRBV18
j_call: TRBJ2-5
d_call: TRBD2